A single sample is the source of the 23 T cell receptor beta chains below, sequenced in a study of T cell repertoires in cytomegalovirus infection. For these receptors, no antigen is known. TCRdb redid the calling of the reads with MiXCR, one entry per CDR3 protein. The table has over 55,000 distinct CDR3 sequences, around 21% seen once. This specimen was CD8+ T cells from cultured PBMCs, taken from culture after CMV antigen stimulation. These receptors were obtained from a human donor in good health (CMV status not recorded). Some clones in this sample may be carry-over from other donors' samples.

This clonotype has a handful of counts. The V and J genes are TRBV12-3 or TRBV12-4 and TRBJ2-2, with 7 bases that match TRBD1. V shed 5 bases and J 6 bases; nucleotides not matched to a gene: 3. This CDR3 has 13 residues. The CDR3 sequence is CASSPGGAGELFF. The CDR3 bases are TGTGCCAGCAGTCCAGGGGGTGCCGGGGAGCTGTTTTTT.

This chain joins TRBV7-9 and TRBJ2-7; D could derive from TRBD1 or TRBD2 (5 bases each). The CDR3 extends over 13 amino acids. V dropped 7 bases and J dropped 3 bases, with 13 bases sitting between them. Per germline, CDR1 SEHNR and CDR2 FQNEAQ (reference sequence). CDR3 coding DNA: TGTGCCAGCACCCCGGGGACGGGCTACGAGCAGTACTTC. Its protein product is CASTPGTGYEQYF. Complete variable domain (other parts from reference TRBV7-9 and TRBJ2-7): DTGVSQNPRHKITKRGQNVTFRCDPISEHNRLYWYRQTLGQGPEFLTYFQNEAQLEKSRLLSDRFSAERPKGSFSTLEIQRTEQGDSAMYLCASTPGTGYEQYFGPGTRLTVT.

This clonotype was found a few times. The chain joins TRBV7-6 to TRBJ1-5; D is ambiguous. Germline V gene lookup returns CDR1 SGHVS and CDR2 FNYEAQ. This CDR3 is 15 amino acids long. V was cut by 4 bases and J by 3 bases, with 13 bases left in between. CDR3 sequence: CASSSLQEFNQPQHF. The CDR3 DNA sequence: TGTGCCAGCAGCTCGCTTCAGGAGTTCAATCAGCCCCAGCATTTT.

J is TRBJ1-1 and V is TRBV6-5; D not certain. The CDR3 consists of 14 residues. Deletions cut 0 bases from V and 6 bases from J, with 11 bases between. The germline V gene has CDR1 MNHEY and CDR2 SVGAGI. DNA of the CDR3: TGTGCCAGCAGTTACTCATGGGTTAACCCTGAAGCTTTCTTT. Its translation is CASSYSWVNPEAFF.

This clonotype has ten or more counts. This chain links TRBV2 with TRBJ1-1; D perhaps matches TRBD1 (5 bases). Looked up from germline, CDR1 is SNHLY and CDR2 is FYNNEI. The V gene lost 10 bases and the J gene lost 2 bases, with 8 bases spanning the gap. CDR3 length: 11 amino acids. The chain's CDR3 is CATQGNTEAFF. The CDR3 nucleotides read TGTGCCACGCAGGGTAACACTGAAGCTTTCTTT.

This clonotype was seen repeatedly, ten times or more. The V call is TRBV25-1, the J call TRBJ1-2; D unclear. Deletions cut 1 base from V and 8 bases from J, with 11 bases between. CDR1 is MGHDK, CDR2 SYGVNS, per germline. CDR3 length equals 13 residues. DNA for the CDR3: TGTGCCAGCAGTGAATTGGTGTCTTCGGGCTACACCTTC. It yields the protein CASSELVSSGYTF.

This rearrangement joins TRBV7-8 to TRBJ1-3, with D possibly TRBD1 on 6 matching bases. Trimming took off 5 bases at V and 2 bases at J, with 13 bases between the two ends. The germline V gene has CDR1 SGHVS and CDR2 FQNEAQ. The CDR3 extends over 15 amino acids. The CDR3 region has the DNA TGTGCCAGCAGCCCCCATGGGGGCGCTGGAAACACCATATATTTT. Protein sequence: CASSPHGGAGNTIYF.

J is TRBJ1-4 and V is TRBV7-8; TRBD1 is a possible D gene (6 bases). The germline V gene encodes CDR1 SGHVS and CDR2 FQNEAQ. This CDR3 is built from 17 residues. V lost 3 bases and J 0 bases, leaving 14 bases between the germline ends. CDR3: CASSFVRGSATNEKLFF. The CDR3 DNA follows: TGTGCCAGCAGCTTTGTCAGGGGAAGCGCAACTAATGAAAAACTGTTTTTT.

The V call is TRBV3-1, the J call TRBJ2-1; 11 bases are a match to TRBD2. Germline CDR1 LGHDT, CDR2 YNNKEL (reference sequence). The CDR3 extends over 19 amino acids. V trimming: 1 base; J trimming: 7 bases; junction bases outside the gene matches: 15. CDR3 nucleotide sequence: TGTGCCAGCAGCCAAGGTCTAGCGGGGGGCGACGGCTTAGGGAATGAGCAGTTCTTC. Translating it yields CASSQGLAGGDGLGNEQFF.

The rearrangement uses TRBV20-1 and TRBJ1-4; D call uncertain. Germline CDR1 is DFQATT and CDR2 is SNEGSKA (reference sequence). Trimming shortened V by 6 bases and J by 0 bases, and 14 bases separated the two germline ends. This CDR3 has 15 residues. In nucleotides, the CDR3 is TGCAGTGCGATAAGAAGTCCTACAACTAATGAAAAACTGTTTTTT. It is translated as CSAIRSPTTNEKLFF.

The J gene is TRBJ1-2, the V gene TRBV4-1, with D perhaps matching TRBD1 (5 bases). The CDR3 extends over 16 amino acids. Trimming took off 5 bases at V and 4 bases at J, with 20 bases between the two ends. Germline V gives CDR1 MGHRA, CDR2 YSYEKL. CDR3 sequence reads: CASSNDSGVGPYGYTF. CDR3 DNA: TGCGCCAGCAGCAACGATTCGGGGGTAGGTCCCTATGGCTACACCTTC.

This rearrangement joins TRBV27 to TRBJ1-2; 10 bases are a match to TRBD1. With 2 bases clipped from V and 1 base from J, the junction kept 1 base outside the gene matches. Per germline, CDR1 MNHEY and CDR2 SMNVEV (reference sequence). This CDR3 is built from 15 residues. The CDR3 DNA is TGTGCCAGCAGTTTAGACAGGGGGCGTAACTATGGCTACACCTTC. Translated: CASSLDRGRNYGYTF.

CDR3 sequence: CASSAYMGLAGGNEQFF. The CDR3 nucleotides are TGTGCCAGCAGCGCGTACATGGGACTAGCGGGGGGGAATGAGCAGTTCTTC. The V and J genes are TRBV12-3 or TRBV12-4 and TRBJ2-1; 16 bases fit TRBD2. J lost 7 bases, V lost 6 bases, and 9 bases had no gene match. The CDR3 has 17 residues.

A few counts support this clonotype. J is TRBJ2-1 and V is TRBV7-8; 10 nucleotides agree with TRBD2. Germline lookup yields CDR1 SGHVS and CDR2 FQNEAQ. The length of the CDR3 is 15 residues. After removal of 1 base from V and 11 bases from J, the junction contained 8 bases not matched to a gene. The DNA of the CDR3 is TGTGCCAGCAGCTTAGGTGCTAGCGGGGGAAATAAGCAGTTCTTC. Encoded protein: CASSLGASGGNKQFF.

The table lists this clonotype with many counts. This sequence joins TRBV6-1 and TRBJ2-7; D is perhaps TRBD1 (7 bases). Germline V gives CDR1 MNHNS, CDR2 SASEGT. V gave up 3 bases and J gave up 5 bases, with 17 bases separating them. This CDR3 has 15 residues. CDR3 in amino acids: CASSERQGGVNEQYF. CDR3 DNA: TGTGCCAGCAGTGAGCGGCAGGGGGGAGTTAACGAGCAGTACTTC.

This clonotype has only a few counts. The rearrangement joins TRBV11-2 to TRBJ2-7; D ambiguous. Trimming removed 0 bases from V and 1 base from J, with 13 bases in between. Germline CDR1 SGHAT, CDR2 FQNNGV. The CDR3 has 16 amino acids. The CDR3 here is CASSLDGPVLSYEQYF. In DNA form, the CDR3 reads TGTGCCAGCAGCTTAGACGGTCCGGTTCTTTCCTACGAGCAGTACTTC.

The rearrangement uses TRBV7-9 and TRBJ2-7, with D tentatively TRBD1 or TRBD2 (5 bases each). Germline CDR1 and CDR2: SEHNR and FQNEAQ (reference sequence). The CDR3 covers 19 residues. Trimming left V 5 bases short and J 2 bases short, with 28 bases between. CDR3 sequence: CASSGYFGDERKNAYEQYF. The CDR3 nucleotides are TGTGCCAGCAGCGGGTACTTCGGGGACGAACGCAAAAACGCCTACGAGCAGTACTTC.

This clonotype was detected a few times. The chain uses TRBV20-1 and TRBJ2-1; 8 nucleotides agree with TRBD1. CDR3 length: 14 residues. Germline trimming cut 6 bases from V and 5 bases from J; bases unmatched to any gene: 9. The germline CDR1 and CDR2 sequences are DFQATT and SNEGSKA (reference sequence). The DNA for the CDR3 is TGCAGTGCCCCGGACAGGGAGCTAAACAATGAGCAGTTCTTC. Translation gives CSAPDRELNNEQFF.

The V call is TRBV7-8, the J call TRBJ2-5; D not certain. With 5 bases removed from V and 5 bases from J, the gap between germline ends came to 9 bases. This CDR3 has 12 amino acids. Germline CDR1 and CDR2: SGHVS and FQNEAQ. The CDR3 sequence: CASSPEWETQYF. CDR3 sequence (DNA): TGTGCCAGCAGCCCGGAATGGGAGACCCAGTACTTC.

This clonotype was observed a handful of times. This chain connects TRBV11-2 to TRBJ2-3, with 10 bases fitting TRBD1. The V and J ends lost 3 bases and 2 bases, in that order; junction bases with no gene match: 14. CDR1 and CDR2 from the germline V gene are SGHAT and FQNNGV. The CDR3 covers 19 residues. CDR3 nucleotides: TGTGCCAGCAGCTTGCGAGAAGTGACAGGGGGCAGGATCACAGATACGCAGTATTTT. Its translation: CASSLREVTGGRITDTQYF.

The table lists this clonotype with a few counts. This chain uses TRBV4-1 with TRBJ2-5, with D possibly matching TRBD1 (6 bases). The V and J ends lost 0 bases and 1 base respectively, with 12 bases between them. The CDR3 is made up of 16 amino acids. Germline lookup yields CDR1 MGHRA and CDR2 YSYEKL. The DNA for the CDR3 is TGCGCCAGCAGCCAAGATTCGCGGACAGTCCAAGAGACCCAGTACTTC. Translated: CASSQDSRTVQETQYF.

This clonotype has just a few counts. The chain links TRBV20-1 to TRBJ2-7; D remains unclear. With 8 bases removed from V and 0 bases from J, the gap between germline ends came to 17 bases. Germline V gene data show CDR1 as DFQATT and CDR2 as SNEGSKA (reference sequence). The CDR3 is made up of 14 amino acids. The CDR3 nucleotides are TGCAGTACACCCCCCGACTCCAGCTCCTACGAGCAGTACTTC. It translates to CSTPPDSSSYEQYF.

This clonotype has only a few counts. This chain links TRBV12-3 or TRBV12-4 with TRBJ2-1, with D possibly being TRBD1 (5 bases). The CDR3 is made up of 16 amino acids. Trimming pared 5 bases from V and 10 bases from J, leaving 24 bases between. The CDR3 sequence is CASSGGADNPIGEQFF. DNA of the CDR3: TGTGCCAGCAGTGGTGGGGCAGACAACCCTATAGGGGAGCAGTTCTTC.